The entry that follows covers one T cell receptor (beta chain) sequence. Antigen unknown. Repertoires were generated with immunoSEQ multiplex PCR, while TCRdb's copy carries only in-frame clones and drops some. The sample has over 2 million clones, less than 95% seen once. These data come from a study of shared clonotypes between healthy human individuals. Whole-study results and caveats: Naive subsets generally had larger estimated richness than memory subsets. Among non-shared clonotypes, generation probabilities were lower than among those shared by all four donors.

CDR1 is SGHAT and CDR2 is FQNNGV in the germline V gene. The ends were cut back, 5 bases at V and 1 base at J, with 5 bases in the middle. This CDR3 is 12 amino acids long. What was sequenced was naive CD4+ T cells from PBMCs. The subset: CD45RA+ positively selected. The origin of this receptor is a young man in good health. Some clones in this sample may be carry-over from other donors' samples. V is TRBV11-2 and J is TRBJ1-1; D uncertain. CDR3 residues: CASSPENTEAFF. The CDR3 DNA is TGTGCCAGCAGCCCCGAGAACACTGAAGCTTTCTTT.